The 18 T cell receptor beta chains below were found in one sample sequenced in a study of blood T cells in healthy people across ages. The use of a sample-barcoded 5' primer and a J-beta primer mix characterized a second PCR of about 7 to 12 cycles. TCRdb fed the 5' RACE reads into MiXCR, producing one record per CDR3 protein. The sample gives some 760,000 distinct CDR3 sequences, roughly 25% of which show up once; 9.4% is in the top ten. These same records also appear under a second study, on T cells of mothers and their children.

The source material was blood. These receptors were taken from a boy between 10 and 17 years old in good health.

The chain employs TRBV9 and TRBJ1-1, with 9 bases that match TRBD1. Germline CDR1 and CDR2: SGDLS and YYNGEE. V gave up 4 bases and J gave up 3 bases; unmatched junction bases: 10. This CDR3 has 16 amino acids. In nucleotides, the CDR3 is TGTGCCAGCAGCTCCCGGGACAGGGTTCGTGACACTGAAGCTTTCTTT. Amino acids: CASSSRDRVRDTEAFF.

This clonotype appeared a few times. This chain links TRBV3-1 with TRBJ2-5; possibly TRBD2 for D (6 bases). V was clipped by 4 bases and J by 0 bases, with 9 bases between them. CDR1 is LGHDT and CDR2 is YNNKEL in the germline V gene (reference sequence). The CDR3 contains 14 residues. In nucleotides, the CDR3 is TGTGCCAGCAGCCGTCGGGGGTACCAAGAGACCCAGTACTTC. It encodes CASSRRGYQETQYF.

The V and J genes are TRBV20-1 and TRBJ1-2; 7 nucleotides align to TRBD1. The J segment lost 0 bases and the V segment lost 5 bases, leaving 12 bases of the junction unmatched. Germline V CDR1 and CDR2: DFQATT, SNEGSKA (reference sequence). The CDR3 sequence is 16 residues long. Written as DNA, the CDR3 is TGCAGTGCTCGGGACAGCTCCAAGAAGGCTAACTATGGCTACACCTTC. It is translated as CSARDSSKKANYGYTF.

V gene TRBV24-1 combines with J gene TRBJ2-1; the D is unclear. V was shortened by 5 bases and J by 3 bases, with 7 bases between the two germline ends. The CDR3 contains 13 residues. Germline V CDR1 and CDR2: KGHDR, SFDVKD. Here the CDR3 reads CATSVGNYNEQFF. The CDR3 nucleotides are TGTGCCACCAGTGTAGGGAACTACAATGAGCAGTTCTTC.

CDR3 DNA: TGTGCCAGCAGTTTGTCCCAACAGGGGCATGGCTACACCTTC. This encodes CASSLSQQGHGYTF. The chain combines TRBV28 with TRBJ1-2; TRBD1 matches 7 bases. From germline, CDR1 is MDHEN and CDR2 SYDVKM. V was clipped by 3 bases and J by 6 bases; unmatched bases: 7. The CDR3 totals 14 residues.

The V call is TRBV7-2, the J call TRBJ1-1, with TRBD1 matching 8 bases. This CDR3 is 15 amino acids long. Trimming removed 4 bases from V and 0 bases from J; junction bases left unmatched: 4. Germline CDR1 SGHTA, CDR2 FQGNSA. This chain's CDR3 is CASSSRTGLNTEAFF. In DNA form, the CDR3 reads TGTGCCAGCAGCTCGCGGACAGGGCTGAACACTGAAGCTTTCTTT.

This clonotype was seen a single time. V gene TRBV12-3 or TRBV12-4 combines with J gene TRBJ1-1; no reliable D call. The CDR3 contains 15 residues. V was cut by 1 base and J by 3 bases, with 12 bases left in between. The CDR3 here is CASSLVGAWDTEAFF. In DNA form, the CDR3 reads TGTGCCAGCAGTTTAGTGGGTGCATGGGACACTGAAGCTTTCTTT.

This rearrangement joins TRBV12-3 or TRBV12-4 to TRBJ2-4; 9 positions agree with TRBD1. This CDR3 contains 15 residues. V dropped 4 bases and J dropped 5; count of bases not matched to a gene: 6. As DNA, the CDR3 is TGTGCCAGCAGTTCCGGGAGGACAGGGGAAAACATTCAGTACTTC. Protein: CASSSGRTGENIQYF.

Remarks on this clonotype: Its ends do not fully match the called genes, so a read error is possible. The chain combines TRBV5-6 with TRBJ1-1; D ambiguous. The CDR3 has 15 residues. Germline V gene data show CDR1 as SGHDT and CDR2 as YYEEEE. The CDR3 nucleotides read TGTGCCAGCAGCCAGGTGGGCGTCATGAACACTGAAGCTGTCTTT. Its translation is CASSQVGVMNTEAVF.

V is TRBV5-6 and J is TRBJ2-5, with D hard to call. The V and J ends lost 4 bases and 4 bases respectively, with 11 bases between them. The germline CDR1 and CDR2 sequences are SGHDT and YYEEEE. The CDR3 runs to 13 residues. The CDR3 sequence is CASSENPAETQYF. For the CDR3, the DNA is TGTGCCAGCAGCGAAAACCCGGCAGAGACCCAGTACTTC.

This sequence joins TRBV18 and TRBJ2-6, with unresolved D. CDR3 length: 16 amino acids. V was clipped by 3 bases and J by 2 bases, with 11 bases between them. Germline V gene data show CDR1 as KGHSH and CDR2 as LQKENI. The CDR3 reads CASSPLTSTGANVLTF. In DNA form, the CDR3 reads TGTGCCAGCTCACCCCTCACTTCTACTGGGGCCAACGTCCTGACTTTC. Together with reference TRBV18 and TRBJ2-6, the CDR3 gives the full variable domain: NAGVMQNPRHLVRRRGQEARLRCSPMKGHSHVYWYRQLPEEGLKFMVYLQKENIIDESGMPKERFSAEFPKEGPSILRIQQVVRGDSAAYFCASSPLTSTGANVLTFGAGSRLTVL.

The chain couples TRBV7-9 to TRBJ2-3, with unresolved D. V lost 0 bases, J lost 6 bases, and 7 bases lay in between. The CDR3 is 13 residues long. From germline, CDR1 is SEHNR and CDR2 FQNEAQ (reference sequence). CDR3 residues: CASSLAGMDTQYF. The CDR3 bases are TGTGCCAGCAGCTTAGCAGGGATGGATACGCAGTATTTT.

This chain uses TRBV9 with TRBJ1-5, with D unclear. The CDR3 runs 14 residues. Germline V gene sequence: CDR1 SGDLS, CDR2 YYNGEE. V was trimmed by 0 bases and J by 6 bases, leaving 10 bases between them. The CDR3 region has the DNA TGTGCCAGCAGCGTAGGACGGGCGGGTCAGCCCCAGCATTTT. Its translation is CASSVGRAGQPQHF.

The chain has TRBV20-1 and TRBJ2-1; 10 bases agree with TRBD2. V was clipped by 6 bases and J by 2 bases; unmatched bases: 7. CDR1 and CDR2 from the germline V gene are DFQATT and SNEGSKA (reference sequence). This CDR3 is 15 amino acids long. CDR3 DNA: TGCAGTGCCAACGCCGGGACTAGCGCCTACAATGAGCAGTTCTTC. Its protein is CSANAGTSAYNEQFF.

This clonotype was seen once. The V gene is TRBV6-1, the J gene TRBJ1-2, with 7 bases aligning to TRBD1. V lost 6 bases, J lost 7 bases, and 11 bases stayed unmatched. Germline V lookup: CDR1 MNHNS, CDR2 SASEGT. This CDR3 comprises 14 residues. The CDR3, as DNA: TGTGCCAGCAGCGCTCTACAGGGGTCGACTGGCTACACCTTC. This gives the protein CASSALQGSTGYTF.

This clonotype was detected only a few times. The chain links TRBV29-1 to TRBJ2-5, with 10 bases identical to TRBD1. The CDR3 is made up of 13 amino acids. Germline V gene data show CDR1 as SQVTM and CDR2 as ANQGSEA. Trimming at V came to 7 bases and at J to 5 bases, leaving 7 bases not matched to a gene. CDR3 in DNA: TGCAGCGCGGATTCGGACAGGGGGGAGACCCAGTACTTC. Its protein is CSADSDRGETQYF. Full variable domain (missing parts from reference TRBV29-1 and TRBJ2-5): SAVISQKPSRDICQRGTSLTIQCQVDSQVTMMFWYRQQPGQSLTLIATANQGSEATYESGFVIDKFPISRPNLTFSTLTVSNMSPEDSSIYLCSADSDRGETQYFGPGTRLLVL.

This clonotype turned up a few times. The rearrangement links TRBV24-1 to TRBJ2-3; D not resolved. V dropped 1 base and J dropped 4 bases, with 8 bases sitting between them. The germline V gene encodes CDR1 KGHDR and CDR2 SFDVKD. This CDR3 has 14 amino acids. The CDR3 DNA is TGTGCCACCAGTGATTTAGGCCCACCAGATACGCAGTATTTT. This gives the protein CATSDLGPPDTQYF.

The chain carries TRBV11-2 and TRBJ2-5; 8 bases are shared with TRBD2. The CDR3 is 16 amino acids. Germline CDR1 SGHAT, CDR2 FQNNGV. The V segment lost 1 base and the J segment 4 bases; nucleotides outside the gene matches: 8. The DNA for the CDR3 is TGTGCCAGCAGCTTAGTTAGCGGGACCCCTCGAGAGACCCAGTACTTC. This sequence encodes CASSLVSGTPRETQYF.